The clone carrying this T cell receptor beta chain was seen more than once but under ten times. This record comes from a study of cytomegalovirus exposure and HLA in healthy donors. The length of the CDR3 is 17 residues. The germline V gene has CDR1 KGHSH and CDR2 LQKENI. J was trimmed by 3 bases and V by 5 bases; bases with no gene match: 11. The primer mix had 60 Vbeta and 13 Jbeta primers. The table came from immunoSEQ multiplex PCR; TCRdb's copy has only in-frame clones and leaves some out. Of over 200,000 clones in the sample, 77% were seen once. The source material was PBMCs. The chain has TRBV18 and TRBJ1-2; 11 nucleotides agree with TRBD1. The TCR comes from an older woman in good health and CMV-seropositive. The CDR3 loop reads CASSRSLPGQGDYGYTF. DNA for the CDR3: TGTGCCAGCTCAAGGTCGCTTCCGGGACAGGGGGACTATGGCTACACCTTC. Drawing the rest from reference TRBV18 and TRBJ1-2, the complete variable domain is NAGVMQNPRHLVRRRGQEARLRCSPMKGHSHVYWYRQLPEEGLKFMVYLQKENIIDESGMPKERFSAEFPKEGPSILRIQQVVRGDSAAYFCASSRSLPGQGDYGYTFGSGTRLTVV.